Sequencing of this T cell receptor beta chain was carried out in a study of cytomegalovirus exposure and HLA in healthy donors. Primers included in the PCR were 60 Vbeta and 13 Jbeta primers. Here immunoSEQ multiplex PCR was the method, and the copy in TCRdb shows in-frame clones only, minus some. The data hold 95,000 to 150,000 clones, with roughly 80% observed a single time. On this clone itself: Its antigen is undetermined.

Regarding the study as a whole: There were some public TCRs occurring in many donors, but most TCR sequences were rare.

The specimen sequenced was PBMCs. The sequence derives from a woman aged 25 to 45 in good health and CMV-seropositive.

CDR3 protein: CASSPSGAGVTQYF. As DNA, the CDR3 is TGTGCCAGCAGCCCTAGCGGGGCCGGGGTTACGCAGTATTTT. The chain links TRBV7-2 to TRBJ2-3, with 9 bases fitting TRBD2. CDR1 is SGHTA and CDR2 is FQGNSA in the germline V gene. The CDR3 loop spans 14 amino acids. V shed 5 bases, J shed 8 bases, and the junction held 8 bases outside the gene matches.